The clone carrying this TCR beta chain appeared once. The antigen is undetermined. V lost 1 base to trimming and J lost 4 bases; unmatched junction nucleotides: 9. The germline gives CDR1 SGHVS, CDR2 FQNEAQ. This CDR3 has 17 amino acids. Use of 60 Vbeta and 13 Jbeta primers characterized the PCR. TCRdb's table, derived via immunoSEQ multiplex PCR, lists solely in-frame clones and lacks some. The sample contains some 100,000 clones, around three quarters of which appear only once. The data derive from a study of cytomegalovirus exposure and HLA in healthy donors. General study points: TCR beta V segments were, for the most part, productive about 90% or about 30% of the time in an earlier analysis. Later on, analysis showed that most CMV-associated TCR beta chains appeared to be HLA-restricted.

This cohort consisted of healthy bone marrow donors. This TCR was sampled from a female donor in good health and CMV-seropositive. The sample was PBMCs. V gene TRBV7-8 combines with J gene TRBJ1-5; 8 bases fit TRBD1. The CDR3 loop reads CASSLELGRGRNQPQHF. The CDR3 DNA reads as TGTGCCAGCAGCTTAGAATTGGGCAGGGGGCGGAATCAGCCCCAGCATTTT.